The following is a TCR beta chain sequence with its context. The sample comes from a study of shared T cell receptors in the human thymus. Clones were sequenced by immunoSEQ multiplex PCR, and TCRdb holds only the in-frame ones, with some missing. Among hundreds of thousands of clones listed, roughly 86% were seen once. CDR1 is SNHLY, CDR2 FYNNEI, per germline. There are 15 residues in the CDR3. The V gene end was trimmed by 5 bases and the J gene end by 2 bases; junction bases not matched to a gene: 6. In addition, the sample was reused for a study of human thymus T cells. That source notes: Corrective heart surgery yielded the resections from which the thymus tissue came. V and J gene usage appeared biased in thymic and blood repertoires.

V gene TRBV2 combines with J gene TRBJ2-3; 8 bases map to TRBD2. Sequencing was done on a sample of thymocytes. The clonotype originates from a boy under three years old with a congenital heart defect. The DNA for the CDR3 is TGTGCCAGCAGTCCCACTAGCGGACACACAGATACGCAGTATTTT. Amino acids: CASSPTSGHTDTQYF. The entire variable domain, with the rest obtained from reference TRBV2 and TRBJ2-3, is as follows: EPEVTQTPSHQVTQMGQEVILRCVPISNHLYFYWYRQILGQKVEFLVSFYNNEISEKSEIFDDQFSVERPDGSNFTLKIRSTKLEDSAMYFCASSPTSGHTDTQYFGPGTRLTVL.